The source of this T cell receptor beta chain is a study of shared clonotypes between healthy human individuals. Original handling: Junction-only immunoSEQ data arrived without quality scores, meaning filtering differed. Using immunoSEQ multiplex PCR, the repertoire was profiled, and TCRdb retains in-frame clones only, with some absent. Clone size and V and J calls were adopted from that table, with D and trimming inferred from the DNA. Here the sample spans about 2.4 million clones, 80% to 95% being singletons. Both subsets, CD45RA+ naive and CD45RA-negative memory, were split from the CD4+ cells. This clonotype was obtained from a man between 18 and 35 years old in good health. Some clones in this sample may be carry-over from other donors' samples. The sequenced material came from naive CD4+ T cells from PBMCs. Subset here: CD45RA+ positively selected.

CDR3 sequence reads: CSVREWTDTDTQYF. DNA of the CDR3: TGCAGCGTCCGGGAGTGGACAGACACAGATACGCAGTATTTT. V gene TRBV29-1 combines with J gene TRBJ2-3; D is possibly TRBD1 or TRBD2 (6 bases each). V was trimmed by 6 bases and J by 2 bases, leaving 15 bases between them. CDR1 and CDR2 from the germline V gene are SQVTM and ANQGSEA. This CDR3 region has 14 residues.